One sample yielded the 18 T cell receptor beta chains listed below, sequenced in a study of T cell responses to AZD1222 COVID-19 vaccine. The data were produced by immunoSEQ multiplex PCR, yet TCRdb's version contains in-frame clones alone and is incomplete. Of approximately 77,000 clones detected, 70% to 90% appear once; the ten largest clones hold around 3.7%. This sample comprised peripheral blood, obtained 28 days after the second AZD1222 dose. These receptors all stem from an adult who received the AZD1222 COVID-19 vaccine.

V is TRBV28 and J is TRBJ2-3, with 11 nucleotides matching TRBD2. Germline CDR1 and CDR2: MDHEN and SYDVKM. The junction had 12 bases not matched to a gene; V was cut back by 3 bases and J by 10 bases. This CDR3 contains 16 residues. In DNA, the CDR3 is TGTGCCAGCAGTTTGAGTACTAGCGGGGGCCCGTTGGCGCAGTATTTT. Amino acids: CASSLSTSGGPLAQYF.

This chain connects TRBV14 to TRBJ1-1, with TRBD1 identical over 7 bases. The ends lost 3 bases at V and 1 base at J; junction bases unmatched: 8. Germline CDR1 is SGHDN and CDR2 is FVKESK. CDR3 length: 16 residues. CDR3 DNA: TGTGCCAGCAGCCACGGGGACAGCCTAAAGAACACTGAAGCTTTCTTT. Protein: CASSHGDSLKNTEAFF.

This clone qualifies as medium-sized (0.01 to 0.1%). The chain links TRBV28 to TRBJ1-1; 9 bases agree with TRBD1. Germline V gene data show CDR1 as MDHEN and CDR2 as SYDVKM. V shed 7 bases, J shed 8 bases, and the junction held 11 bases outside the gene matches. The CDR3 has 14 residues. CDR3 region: CASTTTGTGREAFF. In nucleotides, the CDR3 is TGTGCCAGCACCACCACCGGGACAGGGCGCGAAGCTTTCTTT.

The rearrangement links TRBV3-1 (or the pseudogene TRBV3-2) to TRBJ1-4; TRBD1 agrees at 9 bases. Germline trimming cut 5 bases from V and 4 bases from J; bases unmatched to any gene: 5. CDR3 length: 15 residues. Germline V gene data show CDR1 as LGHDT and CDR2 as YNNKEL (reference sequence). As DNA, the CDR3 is TGTGCCAGCAGCGATACAGGGGGCAGTAATGAAAAACTGTTTTTT. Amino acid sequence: CASSDTGGSNEKLFF.

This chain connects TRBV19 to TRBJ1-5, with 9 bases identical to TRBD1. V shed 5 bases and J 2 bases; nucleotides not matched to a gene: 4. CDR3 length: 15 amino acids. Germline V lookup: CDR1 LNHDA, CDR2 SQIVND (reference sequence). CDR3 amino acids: CASSPRDRGNQPQHF. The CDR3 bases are TGTGCCAGTAGTCCACGGGACAGGGGCAATCAGCCCCAGCATTTT.

In DNA form, the CDR3 reads TGTGCCAGCAGTTACTCCTTGGCAGGCGAAGCTTTCTTT. Translating gives CASSYSLAGEAFF. The V and J genes are TRBV6-2 or TRBV6-3 and TRBJ1-1; D unclear. V lost 0 bases and J 8 bases, leaving 10 bases between the germline ends. CDR3 length equals 13 residues. Germline CDR1 reads MNHEY; CDR2 reads SVGEGT.

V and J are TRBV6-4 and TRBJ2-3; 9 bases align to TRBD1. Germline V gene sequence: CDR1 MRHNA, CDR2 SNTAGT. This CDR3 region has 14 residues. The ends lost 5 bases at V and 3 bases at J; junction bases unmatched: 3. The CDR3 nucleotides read TGTGCCAGCAGTCCGGGACAGGGAACAGATACGCAGTATTTT. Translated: CASSPGQGTDTQYF.

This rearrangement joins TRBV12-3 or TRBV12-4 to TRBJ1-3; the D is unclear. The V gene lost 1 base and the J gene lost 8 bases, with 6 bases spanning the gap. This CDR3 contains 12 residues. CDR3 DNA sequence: TGTGCCAGCAGTTTAGGCAGCTACACCATATATTTT. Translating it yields CASSLGSYTIYF.

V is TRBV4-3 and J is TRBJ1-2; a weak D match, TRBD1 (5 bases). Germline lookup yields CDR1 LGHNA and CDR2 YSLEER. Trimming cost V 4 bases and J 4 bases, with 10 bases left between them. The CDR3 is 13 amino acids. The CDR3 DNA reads TGCGCCAGCAGCCGTAGGGACGGCTATGGCTACACCTTC. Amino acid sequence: CASSRRDGYGYTF.

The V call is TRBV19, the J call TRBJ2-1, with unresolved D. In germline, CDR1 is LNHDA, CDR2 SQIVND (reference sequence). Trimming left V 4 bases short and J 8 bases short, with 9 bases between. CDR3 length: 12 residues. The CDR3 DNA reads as TGTGCCAGTAGTACGAGTCTGGATGAGCAGTTCTTC. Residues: CASSTSLDEQFF.

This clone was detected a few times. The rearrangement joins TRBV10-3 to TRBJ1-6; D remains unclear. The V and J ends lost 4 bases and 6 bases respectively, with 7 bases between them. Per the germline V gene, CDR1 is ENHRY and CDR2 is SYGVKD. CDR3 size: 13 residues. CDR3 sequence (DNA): TGTGCCATCAGTGCAGAGGGTAATTCACCCCTCCACTTT. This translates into CAISAEGNSPLHF.

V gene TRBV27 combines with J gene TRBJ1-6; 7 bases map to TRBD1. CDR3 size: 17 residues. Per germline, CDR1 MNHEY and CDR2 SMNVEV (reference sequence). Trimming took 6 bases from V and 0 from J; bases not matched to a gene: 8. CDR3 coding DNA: TGTGCCAGCAGCCACGGGACAGCGAGCTCCTATAATTCACCCCTCCACTTT. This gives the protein CASSHGTASSYNSPLHF.

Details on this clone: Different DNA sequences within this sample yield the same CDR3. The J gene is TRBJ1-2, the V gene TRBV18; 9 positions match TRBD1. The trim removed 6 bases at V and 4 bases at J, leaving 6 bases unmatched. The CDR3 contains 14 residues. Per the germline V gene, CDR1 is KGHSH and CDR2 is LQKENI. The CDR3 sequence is CASSPGTGSYGYTF. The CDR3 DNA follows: TGTGCCAGCTCTCCCGGGACAGGGTCCTATGGCTACACCTTC.

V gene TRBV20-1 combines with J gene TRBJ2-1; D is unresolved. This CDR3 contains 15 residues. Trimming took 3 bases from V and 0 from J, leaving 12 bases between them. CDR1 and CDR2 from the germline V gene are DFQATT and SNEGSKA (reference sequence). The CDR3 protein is CSASSPTSSYNEQFF. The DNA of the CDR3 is TGCAGTGCTAGTAGTCCGACGAGCTCCTACAATGAGCAGTTCTTC.

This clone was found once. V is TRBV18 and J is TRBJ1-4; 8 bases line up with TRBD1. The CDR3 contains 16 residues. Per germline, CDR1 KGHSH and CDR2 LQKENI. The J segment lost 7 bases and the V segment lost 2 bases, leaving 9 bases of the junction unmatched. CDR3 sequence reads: CASSPGPRTGPEKLFF. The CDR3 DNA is TGTGCCAGCTCACCAGGACCCCGGACAGGGCCTGAAAAACTGTTTTTT.

CDR3 sequence (DNA): TGTGCCAGCAGCGTAGGGGACAGCGCCCTTAACTATGGCTACACCTTC. This translates into CASSVGDSALNYGYTF. The V call is TRBV9, the J call TRBJ1-2; 7 bases match TRBD1. This CDR3 is built from 16 residues. Per germline, CDR1 SGDLS and CDR2 YYNGEE. Unmatched junction bases numbered 6, after V lost 0 bases and J lost 1 base.

The CDR3, as DNA: TGTGCCACGCACTACCAAGAGACCCAGTACTTC. Translated, it gives CATHYQETQYF. The chain employs TRBV6-5 and TRBJ2-5; D unresolved. Per germline, CDR1 MNHEY and CDR2 SVGAGI. The CDR3 spans 11 residues. The V end was cut by 10 bases, the J end by 0 bases, with 6 bases between.

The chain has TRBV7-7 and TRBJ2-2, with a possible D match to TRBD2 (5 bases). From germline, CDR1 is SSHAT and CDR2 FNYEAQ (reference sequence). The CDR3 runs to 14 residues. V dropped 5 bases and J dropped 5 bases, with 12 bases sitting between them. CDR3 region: CASSLGIATGELFF. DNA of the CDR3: TGTGCCAGCAGCCTCGGGATTGCGACCGGGGAGCTGTTTTTT.